This T cell receptor (beta chain) is from a study of blood T cell repertoires in COVID-19. The table came from immunoSEQ multiplex PCR; TCRdb's copy has only in-frame clones and leaves some out. The sample includes about 240,000 clones, approximately 86% of them seen just once. V dropped 0 bases and J dropped 2 bases, with 6 bases sitting between them. The CDR3 runs 15 residues. CDR1 and CDR2 (germline): SGHRS, YFSETQ. The V gene is TRBV5-1, the J gene TRBJ2-6; no clear D gene. The sequenced material came from peripheral blood. This TCR was recovered from a man between 60 and 75 years old who had recovered from COVID-19. Written as DNA, the CDR3 is TGCGCCAGCAGCTTGGAAATTACTGGGGCCAACGTCCTGACTTTC. Protein sequence: CASSLEITGANVLTF.